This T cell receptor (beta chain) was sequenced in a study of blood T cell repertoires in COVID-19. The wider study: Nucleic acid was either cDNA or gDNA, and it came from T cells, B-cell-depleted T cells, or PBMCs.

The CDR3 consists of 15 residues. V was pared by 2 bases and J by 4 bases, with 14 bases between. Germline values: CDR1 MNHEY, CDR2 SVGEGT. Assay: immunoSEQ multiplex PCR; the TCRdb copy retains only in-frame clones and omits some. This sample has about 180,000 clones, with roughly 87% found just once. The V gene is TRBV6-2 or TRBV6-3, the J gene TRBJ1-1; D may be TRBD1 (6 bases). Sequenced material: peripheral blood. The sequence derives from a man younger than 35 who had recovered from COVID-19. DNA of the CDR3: TGTGCCAGCAGTTACGGTCCCCGAGGGGGCACTGAAGCTTTCTTT. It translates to CASSYGPRGGTEAFF.